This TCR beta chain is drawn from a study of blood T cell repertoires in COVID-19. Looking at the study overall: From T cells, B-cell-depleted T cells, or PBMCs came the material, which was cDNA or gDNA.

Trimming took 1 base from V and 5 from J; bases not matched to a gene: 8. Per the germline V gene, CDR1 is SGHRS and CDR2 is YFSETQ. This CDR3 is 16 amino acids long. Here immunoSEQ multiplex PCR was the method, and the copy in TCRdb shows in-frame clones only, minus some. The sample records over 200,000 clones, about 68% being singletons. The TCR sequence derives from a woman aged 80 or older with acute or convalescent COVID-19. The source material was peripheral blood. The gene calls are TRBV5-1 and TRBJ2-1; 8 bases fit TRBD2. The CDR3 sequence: CASSLRVTSGNNEQFF. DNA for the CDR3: TGCGCCAGCAGCTTGCGGGTAACTAGCGGTAACAATGAGCAGTTCTTC. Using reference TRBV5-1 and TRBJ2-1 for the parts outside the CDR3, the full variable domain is KAGVTQTPRYLIKTRGQQVTLSCSPISGHRSVSWYQQTPGQGLQFLFEYFSETQRNKGNFPGRFSGRQFSNSRSEMNVSTLELGDSALYLCASSLRVTSGNNEQFFGPGTRLTVL.